What follows describes a single TCR beta chain. This clonotype has only a few counts. The clone's antigen remains unknown. Per-base quality was not reported, and no clone a single base away is much larger than it. The CDR3 numbers 16 residues from cysteine through phenylalanine. Of all the DNA, just the CDR3 is kept, 48 bases in frame from base 1. V is cut by 8 bases and J by 0 bases, and the space between the germline ends is 16 bases. The germline V gene yields SGHAT for CDR1 and FQNNGV for CDR2. The data were produced on an Illumina MiSeq. In the source study's methods: The Shannon-Wiener index, computed in VDJtools, was used to measure repertoire diversity. A TCRbeta clonotype was considered expanded if its clonotype frequency was 3 or more. The public sequencing data were trimmed at Q25 with fastp and processed into clonotypes with MiXCR by TCRdb, which kept only in-frame beta chains. Rows with a matching CDR3 protein are joined into one entry that keeps the most common DNA and genes. The V and J calls reflect TCRdb's pipeline rather than the authors' work. For this sample the table gives over 85 distinct CDR3 sequences, of which around 63% were detected only once. 80% to 90% of the sample is taken by the ten largest.

This sample was taken from a study of precursors of human CD4 cytotoxic T cells (dated by TCRdb to between 2018 and 2020). At the level of the whole study: The bulk TCR-seq analysis covered CD4+ memory subsets from roughly 15 donors in total. Sequences for both the TCRalpha and TCRbeta chains came out of the TCR-seq analysis of some 14 donors (table S7). Findings and caveats that apply to the study as a whole: The limitation that the direction of differentiation between precursor and effector cells cannot be definitively established by a human observational design was noted by the authors. Expanded effector clonotypes accounted for a larger share of IL-7Rhigh TEMRA clonotypes than of TEM or TCM clonotypes. Compared with the TCM and TEM subsets, the IL-7Rhigh and IL-7R- TEMRA subsets had more restricted TCR repertoires, marked by lower diversity and more expanded clonotypes. Only about 95% of the 14 donors were included in some bulk TCR-seq comparisons, suggesting that not every subset was available for every donor.

Bulk UMI-based TCR sequencing was performed on four sorted CD4+ memory subsets (TCM, TEM, IL-7Rhigh TEMRA, IL-7R- TEMRA) to test a precursor-effector relationship among CD4 cytotoxic T cells. Cells were obtained from peripheral blood mononuclear cells isolated from human blood. The chain was built from TRBV11-2 and TRBJ2-2, with TRBD2 perhaps the D gene, on 5 matching bases. This clonotype was sampled from a human donor in good health. Material: memory CD4+ T cells from blood (PBMCs). This receptor has the CDR3 CASCIFPGTNTGELFF. The nucleotide sequence is TGTGCCAGCTGTATTTTTCCGGGAACGAACACCGGGGAGCTGTTTTTT.